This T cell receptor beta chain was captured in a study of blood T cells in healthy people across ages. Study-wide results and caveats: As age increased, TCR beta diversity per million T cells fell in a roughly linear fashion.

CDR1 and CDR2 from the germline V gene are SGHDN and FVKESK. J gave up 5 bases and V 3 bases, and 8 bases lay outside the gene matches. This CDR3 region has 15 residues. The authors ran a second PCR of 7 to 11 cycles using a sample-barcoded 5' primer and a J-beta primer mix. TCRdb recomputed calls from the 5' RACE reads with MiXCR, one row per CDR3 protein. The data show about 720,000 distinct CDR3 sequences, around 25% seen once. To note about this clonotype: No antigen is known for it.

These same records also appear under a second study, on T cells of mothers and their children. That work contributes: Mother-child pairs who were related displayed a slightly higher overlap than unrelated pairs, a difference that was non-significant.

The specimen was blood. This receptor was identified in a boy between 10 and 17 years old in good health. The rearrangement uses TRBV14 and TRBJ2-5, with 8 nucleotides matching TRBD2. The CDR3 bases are TGTGCCAGCAGCCACACGGGGGGGCGACGGGAGACCCAGTACTTC. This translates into CASSHTGGRRETQYF. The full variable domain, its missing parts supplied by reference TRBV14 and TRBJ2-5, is EAGVTQFPSHSVIEKGQTVTLRCDPISGHDNLYWYRRVMGKEIKFLLHFVKESKQDESGMPNNRFLAERTGGTYSTLKVQPAELEDSGVYFCASSHTGGRRETQYFGPGTRLLVL.